These 19 T cell receptor beta chains came from one sample sequenced in a study of cytomegalovirus exposure and HLA in healthy donors. 13 Jbeta primers and 60 Vbeta primers were used for the PCR. Assay used: immunoSEQ multiplex PCR; TCRdb lists only in-frame clones, some missing. The sample yields about 160,000 clones, less than 85% seen once. The sequenced sample consisted of PBMCs. These receptors were taken from a man aged 50-60 years in good health and CMV-seropositive.

This sequence joins TRBV10-3 and TRBJ2-1, with TRBD2 identical over 10 bases. The germline CDR1 and CDR2 sequences are ENHRY and SYGVKD. The CDR3 extends over 13 amino acids. The trim removed 9 bases at V and 5 bases at J, leaving 4 bases unmatched. CDR3 bases: TGTGCCATTAGCGGACTAGCGGACAATGAGCAGTTCTTC. Translating it yields CAISGLADNEQFF.

J is TRBJ2-5 and V is TRBV6-5; possibly TRBD2 for D (5 bases). The J call could be wrong; TRBJ2-7 is a better fit for the DNA end. Germline CDR1 reads MNHEY; CDR2 reads SVGAGI. The CDR3 has 13 residues. Here the CDR3 reads CASSYGRGNEQYF. In nucleotides, the CDR3 is TGTGCCAGCAGTTACGGCCGAGGGAACGAGCAGTACTTC.

The V and J genes are TRBV5-6 and TRBJ2-5; tentatively, D is TRBD2 (5 bases). V was cut by 4 bases and J by 9 bases, with 25 bases left in between. The V gene's germline CDR1 is SGHDT and CDR2 YYEEEE. The CDR3 contains 16 residues. The CDR3 loop reads CASSDLVANAPTAQYF. Written as DNA, the CDR3 is TGTGCCAGCAGCGACTTAGTAGCGAACGCACCTACGGCCCAGTACTTC.

This clone was recorded only once. The CDR3 DNA is TGTGCCAGCAGTTTGGCGACTAGCGGGGGGACCCAGTACTTC. Translation gives CASSLATSGGTQYF. The chain links TRBV28 to TRBJ2-5; 12 bases are shared with TRBD2. Germline CDR1 MDHEN, CDR2 SYDVKM. Losses at the gene ends were 3 bases for V and 7 bases for J; bases not matched to a gene: 3. The CDR3 runs to 14 residues.

For this clone: Mismatch with germline at one junction end may stem from a read error. The chain couples TRBV4-2 to TRBJ2-1, with 12 bases lining up with TRBD2. This CDR3 contains 17 residues. Germline values: CDR1 LGHNA, CDR2 YNFKEQ. The CDR3 DNA reads as TGTGCCAGCAGCCAACCCGCGACTAGCGGGAGCTACAGTGAGCAGTTCTTC. Translating gives CASSQPATSGSYSEQFF.

This clone was counted between two and nine times. The chain combines TRBV7-9 with TRBJ2-1, with D tentatively TRBD2 (6 bases). V was shortened by 4 bases and J by 10 bases, with 14 bases between the two germline ends. This CDR3 region has 13 residues. Germline V gene lookup returns CDR1 SEHNR and CDR2 FQNEAQ (reference sequence). CDR3 nucleotides: TGTGCCAGCAGCTCCCATGGAGGGAGGGAGCAGTTCTTC. Translating gives CASSSHGGREQFF.

For the CDR3, the DNA is TGTGCCAGCAGTGTACTAGCGGGAGCCTCCTACAATGAGCAGTTCTTC. Protein sequence: CASSVLAGASYNEQFF. The J gene is TRBJ2-1, the V gene TRBV2; 11 bases are a match to TRBD2. V lost 4 bases, J lost 0 bases, and 2 bases stayed unmatched. Germline lookup yields CDR1 SNHLY and CDR2 FYNNEI. The CDR3 extends over 16 amino acids.

In this sample, this clone turned up a few times. The chain uses TRBV5-1 and TRBJ1-1; D is possibly TRBD1 (5 bases). The CDR3 contains 14 residues. Per germline, CDR1 SGHRS and CDR2 YFSETQ. V lost 0 bases and J 5 bases, leaving 11 bases between the germline ends. The CDR3, as DNA: TGCGCCAGCAGCTTGGAAGGGGATGGGACTGAAGCTTTCTTT. It specifies CASSLEGDGTEAFF. Filled out from reference TRBV5-1 and TRBJ1-1, the complete variable domain reads KAGVTQTPRYLIKTRGQQVTLSCSPISGHRSVSWYQQTPGQGLQFLFEYFSETQRNKGNFPGRFSGRQFSNSRSEMNVSTLELGDSALYLCASSLEGDGTEAFFGQGTRLTVV.

This clone was observed a single time. The chain has TRBV9 and TRBJ2-3, with TRBD2 matching over 7 bases. The V and J ends lost 0 bases and 3 bases, in that order; junction bases with no gene match: 7. The germline gives CDR1 SGDLS, CDR2 YYNGEE. This CDR3 has 16 residues. CDR3 residues: CASSVALAEVTDTQYF. CDR3 sequence (DNA): TGTGCCAGCAGCGTAGCCCTAGCGGAGGTTACAGATACGCAGTATTTT.

The CDR3 loop reads CASSFIRTGGGYGYTF. In DNA, the CDR3 is TGTGCCAGCAGTTTCATCCGGACAGGTGGGGGCTATGGCTACACCTTC. This chain joins TRBV28 and TRBJ1-2; 7 nucleotides align to TRBD1. Looked up from germline, CDR1 is MDHEN and CDR2 is SYDVKM. This CDR3 is 16 amino acids long. The V segment lost 3 bases and the J segment 4 bases; nucleotides outside the gene matches: 11.

The V gene is TRBV10-2, the J gene TRBJ1-2, with 9 bases fitting TRBD1. The V segment lost 8 bases and the J segment 6 bases; nucleotides outside the gene matches: 7. CDR1 and CDR2 (germline): WSHSY, SAAADI. The CDR3 covers 13 residues. CDR3: CASGKTGGDGYTF. The CDR3 DNA reads as TGCGCCAGCGGGAAGACAGGGGGTGATGGCTACACCTTC.

The V call is TRBV27, the J call TRBJ2-2; D may be TRBD1 (5 bases). The germline CDR1 and CDR2 sequences are MNHEY and SMNVEV (reference sequence). V was pared by 2 bases and J by 6 bases, with 16 bases between. The CDR3 sequence is 16 residues long. The CDR3 here is CASSLLARALAGELFF. As DNA, the CDR3 is TGTGCCAGCAGTTTACTCGCCAGGGCTTTGGCCGGGGAGCTGTTTTTT.

The rearrangement uses TRBV21-1 and TRBJ2-7; the D call in the table, TRBD2, was not verified against the DNA. TRBV21-1 is noted as a pseudogene. The length of the CDR3 is 17 residues. The CDR3 bases are TGTGCCAGCAGCGGTCGCATCAGGGAGGGCCCCCTCTACGAGCAGTACTTC. This sequence encodes CASSGRIREGPLYEQYF.

This clone appeared a few times. The chain couples TRBV9 to TRBJ2-5; 7 nucleotides match TRBD2. The length of the CDR3 is 14 residues. Germline CDR1 reads SGDLS; CDR2 reads YYNGEE. After removal of 4 bases from V and 2 bases from J, the junction contained 5 bases not matched to a gene. CDR3 nucleotides: TGTGCCAGCAGCTTGGGGGGGTCGCAAGAGACCCAGTACTTC. Amino acid sequence: CASSLGGSQETQYF.

V is TRBV5-1 and J is TRBJ2-7; TRBD2 might be the D (6 bases). V lost 4 bases, J lost 1 base, and 9 bases lay in between. CDR1 is SGHRS, CDR2 YFSETQ, per germline. The CDR3 length is 13 residues. The CDR3 loop reads CASSVGTSYEQYF. The CDR3 nucleotides are TGCGCCAGCAGCGTGGGGACTTCCTACGAGCAGTACTTC. The entire variable domain, with the rest obtained from reference TRBV5-1 and TRBJ2-7, is as follows: KAGVTQTPRYLIKTRGQQVTLSCSPISGHRSVSWYQQTPGQGLQFLFEYFSETQRNKGNFPGRFSGRQFSNSRSEMNVSTLELGDSALYLCASSVGTSYEQYFGPGTRLTVT.

The chain recombines TRBV5-1 with TRBJ2-5; 7 nucleotides agree with TRBD2. The CDR3 sequence is 14 residues long. CDR1 SGHRS and CDR2 YFSETQ come from the germline V gene. J gave up 1 base and V 5 bases, and 5 bases lay outside the gene matches. This CDR3 is CASRLIAGQETQYF. CDR3 DNA: TGCGCCAGCAGATTAATAGCGGGCCAAGAGACCCAGTACTTC.

The chain carries TRBV19 and TRBJ2-5, with TRBD2 matching over 11 bases. The CDR3 contains 17 residues. V lost 5 bases to trimming and J lost 0 bases; unmatched junction nucleotides: 8. The germline CDR1 and CDR2 sequences are LNHDA and SQIVND (reference sequence). The DNA of the CDR3 is TGTGCCAGTAGTGGTATAGCGGGAGGGCTTTACCAAGAGACCCAGTACTTC. It is translated as CASSGIAGGLYQETQYF. Drawing the rest from reference TRBV19 and TRBJ2-5, the complete variable domain is DGGITQSPKYLFRKEGQNVTLSCEQNLNHDAMYWYRQDPGQGLRLIYYSQIVNDFQKGDIAEGYSVSREKKESFPLTVTSAQKNPTAFYLCASSGIAGGLYQETQYFGPGTRLLVL.

The chain has TRBV28 and TRBJ1-1; the match to TRBD1 covers 7 bases. Germline V CDR1 and CDR2: MDHEN, SYDVKM. CDR3 length: 18 residues. Losses at the gene ends were 1 base for V and 7 bases for J; bases not matched to a gene: 18. DNA for the CDR3: TGTGCCAGCAGTTTATTTACCACAGGGGACTCCCTTGCAGGTGAAGCTTTCTTT. It codes for CASSLFTTGDSLAGEAFF.

The chain is built from TRBV6-5 and TRBJ2-6, with D uncertain. CDR1 and CDR2 (germline): MNHEY, SVGAGI. The CDR3 spans 14 residues. V was clipped by 6 bases and J by 3 bases, with 9 bases between them. The CDR3 loop is CASSRTYGANVLTF. In DNA, the CDR3 is TGTGCCAGCAGCCGTACCTATGGGGCCAACGTCCTGACTTTC.